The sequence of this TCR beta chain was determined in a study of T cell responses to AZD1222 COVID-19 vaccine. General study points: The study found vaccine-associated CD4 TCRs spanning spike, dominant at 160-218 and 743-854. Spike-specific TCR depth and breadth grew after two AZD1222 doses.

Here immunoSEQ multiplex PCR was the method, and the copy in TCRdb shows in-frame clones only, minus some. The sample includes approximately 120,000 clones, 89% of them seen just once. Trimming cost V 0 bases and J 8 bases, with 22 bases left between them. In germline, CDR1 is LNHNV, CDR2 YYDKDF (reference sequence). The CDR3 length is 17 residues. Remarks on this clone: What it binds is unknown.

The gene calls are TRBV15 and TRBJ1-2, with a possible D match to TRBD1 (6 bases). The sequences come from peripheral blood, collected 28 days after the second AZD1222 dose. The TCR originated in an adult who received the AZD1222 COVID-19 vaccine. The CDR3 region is CATSRDEASGVGSGYTF. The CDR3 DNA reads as TGTGCCACCAGCAGAGATGAAGCCTCAGGGGTTGGTTCCGGCTACACCTTC.